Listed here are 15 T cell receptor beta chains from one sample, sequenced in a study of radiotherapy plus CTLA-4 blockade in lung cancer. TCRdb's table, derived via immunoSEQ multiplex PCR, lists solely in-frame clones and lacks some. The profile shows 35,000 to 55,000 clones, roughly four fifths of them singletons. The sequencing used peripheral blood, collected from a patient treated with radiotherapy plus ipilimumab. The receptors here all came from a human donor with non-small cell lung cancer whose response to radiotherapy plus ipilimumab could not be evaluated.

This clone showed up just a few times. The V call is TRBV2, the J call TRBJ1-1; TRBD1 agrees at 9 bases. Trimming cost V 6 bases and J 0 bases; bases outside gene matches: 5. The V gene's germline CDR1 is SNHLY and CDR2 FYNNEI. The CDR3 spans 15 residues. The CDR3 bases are TGTGCCAGCAGCGAACAGGGGGCGATGAACACTGAAGCTTTCTTT. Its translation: CASSEQGAMNTEAFF.

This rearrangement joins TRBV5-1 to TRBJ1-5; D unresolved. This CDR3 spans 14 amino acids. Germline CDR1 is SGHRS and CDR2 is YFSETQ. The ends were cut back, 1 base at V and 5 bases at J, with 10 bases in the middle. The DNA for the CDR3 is TGCGCCAGCAGCTTGTCGGGAAGCGATCAGCCCCAGCATTTT. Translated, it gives CASSLSGSDQPQHF. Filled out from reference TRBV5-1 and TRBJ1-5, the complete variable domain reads KAGVTQTPRYLIKTRGQQVTLSCSPISGHRSVSWYQQTPGQGLQFLFEYFSETQRNKGNFPGRFSGRQFSNSRSEMNVSTLELGDSALYLCASSLSGSDQPQHFGDGTRLSIL.

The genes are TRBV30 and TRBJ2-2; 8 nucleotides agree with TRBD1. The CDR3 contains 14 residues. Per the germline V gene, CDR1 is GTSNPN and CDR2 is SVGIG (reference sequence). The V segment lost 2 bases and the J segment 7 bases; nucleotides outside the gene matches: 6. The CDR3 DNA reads TGTGCCTGGAGTTTGGGACAGGTCGGCGGGGAGCTGTTTTTT. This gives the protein CAWSLGQVGGELFF.

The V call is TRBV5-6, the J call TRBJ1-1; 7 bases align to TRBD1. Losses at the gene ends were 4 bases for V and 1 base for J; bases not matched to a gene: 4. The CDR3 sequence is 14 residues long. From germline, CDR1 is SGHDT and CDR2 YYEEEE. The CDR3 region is CASSADRKNTEAFF. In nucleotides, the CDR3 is TGTGCCAGCAGCGCGGACAGGAAGAACACTGAAGCTTTCTTT.

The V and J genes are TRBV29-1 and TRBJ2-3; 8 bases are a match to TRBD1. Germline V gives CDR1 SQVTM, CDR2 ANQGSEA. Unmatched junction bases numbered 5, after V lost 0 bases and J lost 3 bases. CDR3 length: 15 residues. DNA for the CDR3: TGCAGCGTTGAAGATTGGACAGGGACGACAGATACGCAGTATTTT. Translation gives CSVEDWTGTTDTQYF.

Here the CDR3 DNA reads TGCGCCAGCAGCTTAGCGACAGGGGCCATGAACACTGAAGCTTTCTTT. As protein: CASSLATGAMNTEAFF. This sequence joins TRBV5-1 and TRBJ1-1, with 8 bases that match TRBD1. The CDR3 loop spans 16 amino acids. The germline CDR1 and CDR2 sequences are SGHRS and YFSETQ. The V and J ends lost 2 bases and 0 bases, in that order; junction bases with no gene match: 6.

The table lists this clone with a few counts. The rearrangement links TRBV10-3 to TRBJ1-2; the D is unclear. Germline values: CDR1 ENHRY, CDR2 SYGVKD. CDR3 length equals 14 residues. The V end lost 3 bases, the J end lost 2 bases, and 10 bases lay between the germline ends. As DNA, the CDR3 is TGTGCCATCAGTGACGTAAGAGAAAACTATGGCTACACCTTC. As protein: CAISDVRENYGYTF.

The CDR3 region is CASSSSGTALNQPQHF. The DNA of the CDR3 is TGTGCCAGCAGCTCCTCCGGGACAGCCCTCAATCAGCCCCAGCATTTT. The chain combines TRBV7-9 with TRBJ1-5; 7 nucleotides line up with TRBD1. Trimming cost V 4 bases and J 3 bases; bases outside gene matches: 9. The germline V gene has CDR1 SEHNR and CDR2 FQNEAQ (reference sequence). The CDR3 is 16 amino acids. The whole variable domain, filled in from reference TRBV7-9 and TRBJ1-5, reads DTGVSQNPRHKITKRGQNVTFRCDPISEHNRLYWYRQTLGQGPEFLTYFQNEAQLEKSRLLSDRFSAERPKGSFSTLEIQRTEQGDSAMYLCASSSSGTALNQPQHFGDGTRLSIL.

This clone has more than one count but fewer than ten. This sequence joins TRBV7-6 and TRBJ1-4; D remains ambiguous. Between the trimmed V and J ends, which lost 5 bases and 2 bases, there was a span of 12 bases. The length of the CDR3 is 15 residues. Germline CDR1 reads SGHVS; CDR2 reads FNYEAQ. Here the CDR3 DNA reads TGTGCCAGCAGCCTAGACACATCCACTAATGAAAAACTGTTTTTT. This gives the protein CASSLDTSTNEKLFF.

CDR3 DNA: TGTGCCAGCAGCTTCTATACTAGCCGGACGGGGGGGGAGCTGTTTTTT. This gives the protein CASSFYTSRTGGELFF. The chain has TRBV7-8 and TRBJ2-2, with D possibly matching TRBD2 (6 bases). The CDR3 loop spans 16 amino acids. From germline, CDR1 is SGHVS and CDR2 FQNEAQ. Trimming cost V 3 bases and J 8 bases, with 19 bases left between them.

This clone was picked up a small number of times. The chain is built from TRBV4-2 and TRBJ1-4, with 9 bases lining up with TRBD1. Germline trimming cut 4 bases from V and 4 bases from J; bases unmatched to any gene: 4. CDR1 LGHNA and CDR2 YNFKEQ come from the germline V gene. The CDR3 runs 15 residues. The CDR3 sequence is CASSPYRGRNEKLFF. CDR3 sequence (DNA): TGTGCCAGCAGCCCTTACAGGGGGCGTAATGAAAAACTGTTTTTT.

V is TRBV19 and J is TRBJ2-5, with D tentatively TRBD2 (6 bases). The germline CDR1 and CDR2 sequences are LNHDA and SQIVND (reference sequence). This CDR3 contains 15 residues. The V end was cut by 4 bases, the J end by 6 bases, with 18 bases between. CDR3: CASSTRDWTSKTQYF. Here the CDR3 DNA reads TGTGCCAGTAGTACCAGGGACTGGACCTCGAAGACCCAGTACTTC.

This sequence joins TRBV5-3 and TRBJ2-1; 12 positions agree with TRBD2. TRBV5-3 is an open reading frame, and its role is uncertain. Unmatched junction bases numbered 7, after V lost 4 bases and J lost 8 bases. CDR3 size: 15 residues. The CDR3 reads CARSTVWTSGDEQFF. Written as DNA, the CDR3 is TGTGCCAGAAGCACGGTATGGACTAGCGGGGATGAGCAGTTCTTC.

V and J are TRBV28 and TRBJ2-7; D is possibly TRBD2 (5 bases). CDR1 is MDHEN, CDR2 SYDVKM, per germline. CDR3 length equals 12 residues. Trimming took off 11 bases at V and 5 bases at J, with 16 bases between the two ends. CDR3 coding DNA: TGTGCCCGAGAGGGAATAGATGACGAGCAGTACTTC. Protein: CAREGIDDEQYF. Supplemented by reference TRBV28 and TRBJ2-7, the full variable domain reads DVKVTQSSRYLVKRTGEKVFLECVQDMDHENMFWYRQDPGLGLRLIYFSYDVKMKEKGDIPEGYSVSREKKERFSLILESASTNQTSMYLCAREGIDDEQYFGPGTRLTVT.

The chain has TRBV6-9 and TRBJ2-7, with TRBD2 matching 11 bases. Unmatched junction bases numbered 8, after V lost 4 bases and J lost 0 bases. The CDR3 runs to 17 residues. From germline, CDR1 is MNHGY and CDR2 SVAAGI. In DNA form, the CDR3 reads TGTGCCAGCAGTTTTTCCCGACTAGCGGGACACTCCTACGAGCAGTACTTC. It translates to CASSFSRLAGHSYEQYF.